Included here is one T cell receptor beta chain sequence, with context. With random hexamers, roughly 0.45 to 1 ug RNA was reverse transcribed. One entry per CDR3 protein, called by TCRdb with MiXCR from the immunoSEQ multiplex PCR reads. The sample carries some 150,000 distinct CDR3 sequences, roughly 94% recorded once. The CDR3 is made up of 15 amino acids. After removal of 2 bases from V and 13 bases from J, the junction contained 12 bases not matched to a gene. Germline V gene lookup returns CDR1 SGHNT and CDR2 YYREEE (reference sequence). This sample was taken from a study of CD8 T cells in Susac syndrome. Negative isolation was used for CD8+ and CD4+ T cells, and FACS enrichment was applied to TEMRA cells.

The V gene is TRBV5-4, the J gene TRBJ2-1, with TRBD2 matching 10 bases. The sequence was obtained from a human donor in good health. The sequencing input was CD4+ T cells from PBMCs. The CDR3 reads CASSLRLAGEPTQFF. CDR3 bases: TGTGCCAGCAGCTTAAGGCTAGCGGGAGAACCCACCCAGTTCTTC.